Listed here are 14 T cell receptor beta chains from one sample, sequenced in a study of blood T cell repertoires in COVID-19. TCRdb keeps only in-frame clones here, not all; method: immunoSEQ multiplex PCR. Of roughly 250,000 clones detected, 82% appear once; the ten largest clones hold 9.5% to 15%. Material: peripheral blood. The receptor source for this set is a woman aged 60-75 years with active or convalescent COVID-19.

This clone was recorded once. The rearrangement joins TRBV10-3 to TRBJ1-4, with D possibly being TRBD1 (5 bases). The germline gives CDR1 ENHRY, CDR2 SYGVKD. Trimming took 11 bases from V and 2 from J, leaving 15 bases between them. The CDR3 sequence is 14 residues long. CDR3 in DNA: TGTGCCTCTAGTTTAGGGGCGACTAATGAAAAACTGTTTTTT. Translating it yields CASSLGATNEKLFF.

DNA of the CDR3: TGTGCCACTAGACAGGGCTCTGGAAACACCATATATTTT. Residues: CATRQGSGNTIYF. The chain is built from TRBV19 and TRBJ1-3; 7 bases are shared with TRBD1. V lost 10 bases to trimming and J lost 0 bases; unmatched junction nucleotides: 3. Looked up from germline, CDR1 is LNHDA and CDR2 is SQIVND (reference sequence). This CDR3 comprises 13 residues.

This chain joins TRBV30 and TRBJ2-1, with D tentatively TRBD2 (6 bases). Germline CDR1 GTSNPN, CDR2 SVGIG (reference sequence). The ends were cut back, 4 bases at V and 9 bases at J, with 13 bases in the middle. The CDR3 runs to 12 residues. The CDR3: CAWNWRGGEQFF. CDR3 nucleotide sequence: TGTGCCTGGAACTGGCGGGGAGGTGAGCAGTTCTTC.

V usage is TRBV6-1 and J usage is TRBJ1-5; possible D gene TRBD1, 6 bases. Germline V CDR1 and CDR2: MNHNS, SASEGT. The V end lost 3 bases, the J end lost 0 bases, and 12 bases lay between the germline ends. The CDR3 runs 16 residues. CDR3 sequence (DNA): TGTGCCAGCAGTGACCCGACAGGCTATAGCAATCAGCCCCAGCATTTT. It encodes CASSDPTGYSNQPQHF.

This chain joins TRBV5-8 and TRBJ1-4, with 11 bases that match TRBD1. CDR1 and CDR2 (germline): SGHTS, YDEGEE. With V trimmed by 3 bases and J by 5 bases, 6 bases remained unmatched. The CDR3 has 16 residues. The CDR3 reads CASSWGQGVENEKLFF. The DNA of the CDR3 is TGTGCCAGCAGCTGGGGACAGGGGGTAGAGAATGAAAAACTGTTTTTT. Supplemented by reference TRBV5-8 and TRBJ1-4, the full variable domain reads EAGVTQSPTHLIKTRGQQATLRCSPISGHTSVYWYQQALGLGLQFLLWYDEGEERNRGNFPPRFSGRQFPNYSSELNVNALELEDSALYLCASSWGQGVENEKLFFGSGTQLSVL.

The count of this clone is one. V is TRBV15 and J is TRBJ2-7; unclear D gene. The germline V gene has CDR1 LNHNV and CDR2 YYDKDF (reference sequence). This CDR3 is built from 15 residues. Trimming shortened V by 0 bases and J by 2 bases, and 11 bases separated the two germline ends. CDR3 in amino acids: CATSRDAPGTYEQYF. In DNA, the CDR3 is TGTGCCACCAGCAGAGACGCTCCAGGCACCTACGAGCAGTACTTC.

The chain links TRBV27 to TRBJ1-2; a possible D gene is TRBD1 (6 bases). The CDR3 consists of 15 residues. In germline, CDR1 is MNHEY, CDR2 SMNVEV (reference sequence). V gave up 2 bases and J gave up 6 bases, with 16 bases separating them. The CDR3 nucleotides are TGTGCCAGCAGTTTAGGCTTCCGGGGGGCTAATGGCTACACCTTC. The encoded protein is CASSLGFRGANGYTF.

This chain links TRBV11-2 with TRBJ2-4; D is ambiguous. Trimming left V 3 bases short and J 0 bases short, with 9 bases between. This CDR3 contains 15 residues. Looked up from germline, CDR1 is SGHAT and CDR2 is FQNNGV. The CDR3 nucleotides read TGTGCCAGCAGCTTTTGGGCAGCAGCCAAAAACATTCAGTACTTC. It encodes CASSFWAAAKNIQYF.

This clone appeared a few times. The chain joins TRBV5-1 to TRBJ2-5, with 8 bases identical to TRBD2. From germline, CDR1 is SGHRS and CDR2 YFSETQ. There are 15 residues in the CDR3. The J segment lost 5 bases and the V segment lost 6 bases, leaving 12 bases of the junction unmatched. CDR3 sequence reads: CASNRNGGAVETQYF. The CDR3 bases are TGCGCCAGCAATCGAAACGGGGGGGCCGTGGAGACCCAGTACTTC.

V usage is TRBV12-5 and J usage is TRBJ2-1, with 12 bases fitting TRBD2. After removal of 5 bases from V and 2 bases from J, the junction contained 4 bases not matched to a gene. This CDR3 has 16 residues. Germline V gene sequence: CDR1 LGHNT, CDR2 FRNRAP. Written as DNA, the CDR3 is TGTGCTAGTGGTCCTCCTAGCGGGGGGGCCTACAATGAGCAGTTCTTC. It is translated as CASGPPSGGAYNEQFF.

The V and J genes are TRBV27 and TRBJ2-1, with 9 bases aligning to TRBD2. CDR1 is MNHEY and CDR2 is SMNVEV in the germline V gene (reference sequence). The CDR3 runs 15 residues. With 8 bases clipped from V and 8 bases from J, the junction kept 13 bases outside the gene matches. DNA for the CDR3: TGTGCCAGCTCCCGGGGCGGGGGGGTATTAGATGAGCAGTTCTTC. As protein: CASSRGGGVLDEQFF.

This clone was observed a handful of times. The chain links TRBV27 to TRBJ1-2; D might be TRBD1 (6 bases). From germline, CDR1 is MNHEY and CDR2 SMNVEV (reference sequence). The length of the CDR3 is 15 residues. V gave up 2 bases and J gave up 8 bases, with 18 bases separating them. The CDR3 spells CASSLKGVGMGGYTF. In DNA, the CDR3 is TGTGCCAGCAGTTTAAAGGGGGTGGGAATGGGCGGCTACACCTTC.

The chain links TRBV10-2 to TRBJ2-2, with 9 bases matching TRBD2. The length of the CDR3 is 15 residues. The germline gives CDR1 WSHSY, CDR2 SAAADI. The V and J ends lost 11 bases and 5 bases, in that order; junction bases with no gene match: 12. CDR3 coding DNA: TGCGCCCGCGGCCGGCGGGGGGGAGTGACCGGGGAGCTGTTTTTT. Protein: CARGRRGGVTGELFF.

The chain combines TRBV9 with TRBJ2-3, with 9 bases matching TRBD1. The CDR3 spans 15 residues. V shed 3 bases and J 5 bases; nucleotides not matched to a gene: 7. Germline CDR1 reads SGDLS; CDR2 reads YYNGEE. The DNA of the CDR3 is TGTGCCAGCAGCGGGACAGGGGTCATCATAGATACGCAGTATTTT. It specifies CASSGTGVIIDTQYF. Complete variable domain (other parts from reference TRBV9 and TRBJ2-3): DSGVTQTPKHLITATGQRVTLRCSPRSGDLSVYWYQQSLDQGLQFLIQYYNGEERAKGNILERFSAQQFPDLHSELNLSSLELGDSALYFCASSGTGVIIDTQYFGPGTRLTVL.